This TCR beta chain was sequenced during a study of blood T cell repertoires in COVID-19. Turning to the study itself: PBMCs, B-cell-depleted T cells, or T cells were the source of the cDNA or gDNA that made up the material.

As originally analysed: Nucleated cell number was recorded as an estimate derived from reference gene primer amplification. Data came from immunoSEQ multiplex PCR; TCRdb stores just in-frame clones and leaves some out. V and J calls and clone size are given by that table; D and trimming were obtained from the DNA. The data hold more than 150,000 clones, with about 82% observed a single time. The germline CDR1 and CDR2 sequences are KGHSH and LQKENI. V lost 3 bases and J lost 0, with 11 bases in between. The CDR3 spans 15 residues. The sequence came from a woman in her twenties or thirties with acute or convalescent COVID-19. Sequencing used peripheral blood. The J gene is TRBJ1-2, the V gene TRBV18; D is uncertain. The CDR3 DNA reads TGTGCCAGCTCACCTCTCGACACATCTAACTATGGCTACACCTTC. It yields the protein CASSPLDTSNYGYTF.